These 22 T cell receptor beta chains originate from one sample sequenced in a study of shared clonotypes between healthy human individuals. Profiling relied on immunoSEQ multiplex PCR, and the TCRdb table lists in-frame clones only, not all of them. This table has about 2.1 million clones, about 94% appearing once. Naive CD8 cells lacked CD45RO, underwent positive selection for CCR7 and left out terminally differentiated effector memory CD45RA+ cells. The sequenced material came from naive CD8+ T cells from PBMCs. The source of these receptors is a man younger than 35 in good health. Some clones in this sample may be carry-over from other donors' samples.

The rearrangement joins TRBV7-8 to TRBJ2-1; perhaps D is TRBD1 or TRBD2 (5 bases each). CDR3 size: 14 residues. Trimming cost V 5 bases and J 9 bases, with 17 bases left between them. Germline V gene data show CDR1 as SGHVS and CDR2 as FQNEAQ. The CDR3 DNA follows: TGTGCCAGCAGCCTATCTAGAGGGGCCGGTGAGCAGTTCTTC. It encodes CASSLSRGAGEQFF.

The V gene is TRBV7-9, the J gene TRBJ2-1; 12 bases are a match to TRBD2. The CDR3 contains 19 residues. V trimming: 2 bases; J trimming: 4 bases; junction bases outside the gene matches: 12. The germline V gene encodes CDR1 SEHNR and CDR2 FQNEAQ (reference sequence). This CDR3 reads CASSLRGTSGSPIYNEQFF. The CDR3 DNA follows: TGTGCCAGCAGCTTACGGGGGACTAGCGGGTCCCCTATTTACAATGAGCAGTTCTTC. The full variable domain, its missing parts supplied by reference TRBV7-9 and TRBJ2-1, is DTGVSQNPRHKITKRGQNVTFRCDPISEHNRLYWYRQTLGQGPEFLTYFQNEAQLEKSRLLSDRFSAERPKGSFSTLEIQRTEQGDSAMYLCASSLRGTSGSPIYNEQFFGPGTRLTVL.

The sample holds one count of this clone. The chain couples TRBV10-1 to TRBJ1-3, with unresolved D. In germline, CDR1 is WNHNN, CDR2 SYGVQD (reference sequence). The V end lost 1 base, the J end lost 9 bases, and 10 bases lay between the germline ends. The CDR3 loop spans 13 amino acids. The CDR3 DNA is TGCGCCAGCAGTGAGTTGGGCGGCGGCACCATATATTTT. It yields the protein CASSELGGGTIYF.

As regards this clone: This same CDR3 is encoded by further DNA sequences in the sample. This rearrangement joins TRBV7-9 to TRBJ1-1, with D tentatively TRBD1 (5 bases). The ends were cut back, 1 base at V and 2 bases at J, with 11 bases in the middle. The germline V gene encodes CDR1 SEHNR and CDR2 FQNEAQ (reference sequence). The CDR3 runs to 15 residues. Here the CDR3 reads CASSLGGQGNTEAFF. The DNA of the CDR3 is TGTGCCAGCAGCTTAGGGGGTCAGGGTAACACTGAAGCTTTCTTT.

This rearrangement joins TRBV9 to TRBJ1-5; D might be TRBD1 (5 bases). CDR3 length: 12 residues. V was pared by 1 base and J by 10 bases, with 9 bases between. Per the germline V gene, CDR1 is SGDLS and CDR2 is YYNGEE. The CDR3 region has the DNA TGTGCCAGCAGCGTAAATGGGGGTCCCCAGCATTTT. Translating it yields CASSVNGGPQHF.

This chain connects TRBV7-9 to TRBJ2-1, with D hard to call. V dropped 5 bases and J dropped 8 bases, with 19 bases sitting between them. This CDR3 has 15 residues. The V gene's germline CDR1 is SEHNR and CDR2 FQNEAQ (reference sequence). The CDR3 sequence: CASSIPVSQGDEQFF. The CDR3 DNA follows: TGTGCCAGCAGCATACCGGTCTCCCAAGGCGATGAGCAGTTCTTC.

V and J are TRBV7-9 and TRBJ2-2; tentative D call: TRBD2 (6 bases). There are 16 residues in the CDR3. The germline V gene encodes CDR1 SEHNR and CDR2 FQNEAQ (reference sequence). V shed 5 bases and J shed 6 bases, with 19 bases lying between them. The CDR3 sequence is CASSTWDGTGAGELFF. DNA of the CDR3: TGTGCCAGCAGCACGTGGGACGGGACTGGGGCCGGGGAGCTGTTTTTT.

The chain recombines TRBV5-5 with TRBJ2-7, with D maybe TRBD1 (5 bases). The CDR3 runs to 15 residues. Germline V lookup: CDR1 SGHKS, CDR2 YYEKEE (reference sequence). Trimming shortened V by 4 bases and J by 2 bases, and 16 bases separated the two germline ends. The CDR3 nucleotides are TGTGCCAGCAGCCAACGACCGACAGCCCCCTACGAGCAGTACTTC. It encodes CASSQRPTAPYEQYF.

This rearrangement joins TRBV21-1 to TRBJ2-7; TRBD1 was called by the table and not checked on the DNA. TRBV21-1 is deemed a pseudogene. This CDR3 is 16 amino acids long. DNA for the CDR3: TGTGCCAGCAGAATTTGGGACTGGACAGGGATCTACGAGCAGTACTTC. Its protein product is CASRIWDWTGIYEQYF.

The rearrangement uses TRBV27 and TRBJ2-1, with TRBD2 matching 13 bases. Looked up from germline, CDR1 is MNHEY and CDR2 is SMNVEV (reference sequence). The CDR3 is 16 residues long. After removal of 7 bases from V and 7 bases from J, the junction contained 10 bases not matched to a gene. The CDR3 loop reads CASTLGTSGEGNEQFF. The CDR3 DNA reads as TGTGCCAGCACCCTAGGGACTAGCGGGGAAGGGAATGAGCAGTTCTTC.

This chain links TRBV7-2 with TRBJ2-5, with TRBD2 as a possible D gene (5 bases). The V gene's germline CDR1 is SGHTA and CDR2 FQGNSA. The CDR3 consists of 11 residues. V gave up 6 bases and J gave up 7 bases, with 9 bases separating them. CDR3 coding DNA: TGTGCCAGCAGGATCCGGGGGACCCAGTACTTC. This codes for CASRIRGTQYF.

The CDR3 here is CASSPALSTSGSYNEQFF. The CDR3 bases are TGTGCCAGCAGTCCGGCGTTATCGACTAGCGGGAGTTACAATGAGCAGTTCTTC. The V and J genes are TRBV25-1 and TRBJ2-1; TRBD2 matches 12 bases. Germline CDR1 MGHDK, CDR2 SYGVNS. The V segment lost 5 bases and the J segment 4 bases; nucleotides outside the gene matches: 12. The CDR3 sequence is 18 residues long.

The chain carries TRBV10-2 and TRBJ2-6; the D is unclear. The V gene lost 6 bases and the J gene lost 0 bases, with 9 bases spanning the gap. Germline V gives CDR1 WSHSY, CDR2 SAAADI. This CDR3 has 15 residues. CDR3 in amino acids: CASRDQASGANVLTF. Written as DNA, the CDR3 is TGCGCCAGCAGGGATCAGGCCTCTGGGGCCAACGTCCTGACTTTC.

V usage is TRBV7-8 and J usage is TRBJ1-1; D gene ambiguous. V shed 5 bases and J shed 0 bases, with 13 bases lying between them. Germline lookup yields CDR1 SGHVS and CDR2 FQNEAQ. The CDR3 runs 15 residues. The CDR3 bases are TGTGCCAGCAGCCTCATAACATCGTTGAACACTGAAGCTTTCTTT. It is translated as CASSLITSLNTEAFF.

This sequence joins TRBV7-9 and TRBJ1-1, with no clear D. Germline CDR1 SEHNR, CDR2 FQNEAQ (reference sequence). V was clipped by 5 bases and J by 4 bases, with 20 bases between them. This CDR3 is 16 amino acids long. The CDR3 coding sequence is TGTGCCAGCAGCCCTTCGTTGCACGGTCTAGGCACTGAAGCTTTCTTT. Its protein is CASSPSLHGLGTEAFF.

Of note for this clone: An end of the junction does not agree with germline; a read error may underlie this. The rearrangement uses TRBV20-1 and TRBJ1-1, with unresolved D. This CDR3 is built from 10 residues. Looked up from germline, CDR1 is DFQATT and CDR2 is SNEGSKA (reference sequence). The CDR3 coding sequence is TGCAGTGCTAGAGATCTTGCAACCTCATTT. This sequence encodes CSARDLATSF.

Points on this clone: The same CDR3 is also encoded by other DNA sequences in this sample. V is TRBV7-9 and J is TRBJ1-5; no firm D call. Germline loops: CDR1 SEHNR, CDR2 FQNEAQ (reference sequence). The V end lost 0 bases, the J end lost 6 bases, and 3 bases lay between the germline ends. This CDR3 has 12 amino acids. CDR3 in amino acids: CASSLAGQPQHF. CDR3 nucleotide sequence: TGTGCCAGCAGCTTAGCCGGTCAGCCCCAGCATTTT. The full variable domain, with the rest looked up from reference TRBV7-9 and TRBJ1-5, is DTGVSQNPRHKITKRGQNVTFRCDPISEHNRLYWYRQTLGQGPEFLTYFQNEAQLEKSRLLSDRFSAERPKGSFSTLEIQRTEQGDSAMYLCASSLAGQPQHFGDGTRLSIL.

In nucleotides, the CDR3 is TGCGCCAGCAGCTTATTCACCGGCGGGACCTCCTACGAGCAGTACTTC. Encoded protein: CASSLFTGGTSYEQYF. The J gene is TRBJ2-7, the V gene TRBV5-1, with a tentative D call TRBD2 (6 bases). The germline CDR1 and CDR2 sequences are SGHRS and YFSETQ. V gave up 2 bases and J gave up 0 bases, with 15 bases separating them. The CDR3 consists of 16 residues.

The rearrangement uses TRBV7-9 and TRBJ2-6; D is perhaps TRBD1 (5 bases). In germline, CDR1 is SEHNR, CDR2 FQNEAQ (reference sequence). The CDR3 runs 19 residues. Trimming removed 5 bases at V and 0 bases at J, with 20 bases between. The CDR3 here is CASSPPVREIGSGANVLTF. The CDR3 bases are TGTGCCAGCAGCCCCCCGGTCAGGGAAATCGGCTCTGGGGCCAACGTCCTGACTTTC.

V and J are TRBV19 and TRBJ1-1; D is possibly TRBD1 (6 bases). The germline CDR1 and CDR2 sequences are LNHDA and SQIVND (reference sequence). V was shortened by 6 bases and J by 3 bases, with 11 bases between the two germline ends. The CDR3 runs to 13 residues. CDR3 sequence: CASRVRGDTEAFF. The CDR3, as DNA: TGTGCCAGTAGGGTCAGGGGTGACACTGAAGCTTTCTTT.

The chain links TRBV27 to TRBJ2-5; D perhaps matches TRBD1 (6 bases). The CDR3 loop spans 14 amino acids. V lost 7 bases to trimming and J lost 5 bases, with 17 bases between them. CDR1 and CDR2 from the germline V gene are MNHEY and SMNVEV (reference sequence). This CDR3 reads CASMGAGAWETQYF. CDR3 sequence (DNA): TGTGCCAGCATGGGGGCAGGCGCGTGGGAGACCCAGTACTTC.

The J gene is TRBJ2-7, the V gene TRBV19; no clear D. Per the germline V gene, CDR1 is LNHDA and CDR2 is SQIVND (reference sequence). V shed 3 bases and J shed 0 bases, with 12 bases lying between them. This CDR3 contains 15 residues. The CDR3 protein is CASSMGQKSSYEQYF. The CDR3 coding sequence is TGTGCCAGTAGTATGGGCCAGAAAAGCTCCTACGAGCAGTACTTC.